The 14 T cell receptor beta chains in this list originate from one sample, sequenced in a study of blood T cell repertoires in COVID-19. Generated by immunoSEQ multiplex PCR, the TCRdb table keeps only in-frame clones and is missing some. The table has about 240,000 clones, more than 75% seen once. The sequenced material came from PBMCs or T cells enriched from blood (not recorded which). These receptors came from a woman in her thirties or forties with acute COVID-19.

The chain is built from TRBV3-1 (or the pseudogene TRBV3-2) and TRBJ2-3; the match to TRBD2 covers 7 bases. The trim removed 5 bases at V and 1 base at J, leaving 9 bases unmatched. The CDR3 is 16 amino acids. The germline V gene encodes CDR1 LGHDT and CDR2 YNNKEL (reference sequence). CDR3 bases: TGTGCCAGCAGCTTCGGGACTAAAATGGGCACAGATACGCAGTATTTT. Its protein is CASSFGTKMGTDTQYF.

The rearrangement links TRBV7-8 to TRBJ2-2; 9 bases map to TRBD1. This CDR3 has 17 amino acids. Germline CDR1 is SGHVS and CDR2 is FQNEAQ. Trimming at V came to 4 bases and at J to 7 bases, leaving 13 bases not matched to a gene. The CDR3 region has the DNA TGTGCCAGCAGCTCGACCTGGGACAGGGAAGGGAACGGGGAGCTGTTTTTT. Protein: CASSSTWDREGNGELFF.

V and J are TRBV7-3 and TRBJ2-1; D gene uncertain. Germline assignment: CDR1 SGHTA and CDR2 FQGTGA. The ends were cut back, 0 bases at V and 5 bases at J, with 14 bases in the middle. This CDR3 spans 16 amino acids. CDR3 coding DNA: TGTGCCAGCAGCTTAACGTTCGGCGGAATAAACAATGAGCAGTTCTTC. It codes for CASSLTFGGINNEQFF.

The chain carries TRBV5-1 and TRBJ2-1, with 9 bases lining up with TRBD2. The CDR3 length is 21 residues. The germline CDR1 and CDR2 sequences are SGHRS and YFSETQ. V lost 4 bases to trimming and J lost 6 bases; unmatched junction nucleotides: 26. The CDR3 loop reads CASSPEGALRLAGKGINEQFF. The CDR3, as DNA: TGCGCCAGCAGCCCCGAGGGGGCGCTTCGTCTAGCGGGAAAGGGTATCAATGAGCAGTTCTTC.

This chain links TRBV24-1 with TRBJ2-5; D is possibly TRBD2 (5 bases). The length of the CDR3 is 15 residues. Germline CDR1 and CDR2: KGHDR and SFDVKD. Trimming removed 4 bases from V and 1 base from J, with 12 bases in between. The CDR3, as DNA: TGTGCCACCAGTGACCTCTTTCGGGGCCAAGAGACCCAGTACTTC. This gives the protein CATSDLFRGQETQYF.

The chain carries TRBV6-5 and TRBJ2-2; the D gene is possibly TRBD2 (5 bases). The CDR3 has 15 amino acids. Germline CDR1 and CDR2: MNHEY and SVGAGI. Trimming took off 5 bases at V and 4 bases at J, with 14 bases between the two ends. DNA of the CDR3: TGTGCCAGCAGTCCCGGGAAGGGAACCACCGGGGAGCTGTTTTTT. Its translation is CASSPGKGTTGELFF.

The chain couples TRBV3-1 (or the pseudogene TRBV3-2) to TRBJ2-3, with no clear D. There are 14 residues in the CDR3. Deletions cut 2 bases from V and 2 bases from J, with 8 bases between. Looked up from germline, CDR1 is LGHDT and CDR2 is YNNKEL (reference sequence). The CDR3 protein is CASSQLSSTDTQYF. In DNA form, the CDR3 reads TGTGCCAGCAGCCAATTGAGTTCCACAGATACGCAGTATTTT.

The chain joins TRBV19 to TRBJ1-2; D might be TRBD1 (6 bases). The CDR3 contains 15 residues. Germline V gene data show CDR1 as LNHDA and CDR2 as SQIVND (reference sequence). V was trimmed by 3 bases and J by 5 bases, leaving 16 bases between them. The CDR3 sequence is CASSIGGQYYYGYTF. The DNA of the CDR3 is TGTGCCAGTAGTATCGGCGGACAGTACTATTATGGCTACACCTTC.

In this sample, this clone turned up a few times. Here the CDR3 reads CASSPSLFGADTGELFF. DNA of the CDR3: TGTGCCAGCAGCCCGTCCCTTTTCGGAGCTGACACCGGGGAGCTGTTTTTT. This chain uses TRBV11-3 with TRBJ2-2; D remains ambiguous. Trimming shortened V by 5 bases and J by 3 bases, and 19 bases separated the two germline ends. The CDR3 has 17 residues. The germline CDR1 and CDR2 sequences are SGHNT and YENEEA.

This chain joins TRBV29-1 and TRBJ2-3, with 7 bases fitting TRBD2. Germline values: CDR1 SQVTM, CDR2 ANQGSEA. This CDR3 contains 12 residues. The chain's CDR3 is CSGGGITDTQYF. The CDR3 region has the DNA TGCAGTGGGGGGGGAATCACAGATACGCAGTATTTT.

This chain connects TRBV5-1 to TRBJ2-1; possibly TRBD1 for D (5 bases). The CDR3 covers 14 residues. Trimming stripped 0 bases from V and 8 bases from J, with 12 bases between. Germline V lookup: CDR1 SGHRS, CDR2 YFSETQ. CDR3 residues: CASSLGPGRDEQFF. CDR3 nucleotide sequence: TGCGCCAGCAGCTTGGGGCCAGGGCGCGATGAGCAGTTCTTC.

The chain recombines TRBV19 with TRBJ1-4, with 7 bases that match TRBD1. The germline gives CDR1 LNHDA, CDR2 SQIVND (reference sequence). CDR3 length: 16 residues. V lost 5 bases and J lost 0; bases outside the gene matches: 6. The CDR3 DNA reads TGTGCCAGTAGTCCAACAGGGGCAGCAACTAATGAAAAACTGTTTTTT. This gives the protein CASSPTGAATNEKLFF.

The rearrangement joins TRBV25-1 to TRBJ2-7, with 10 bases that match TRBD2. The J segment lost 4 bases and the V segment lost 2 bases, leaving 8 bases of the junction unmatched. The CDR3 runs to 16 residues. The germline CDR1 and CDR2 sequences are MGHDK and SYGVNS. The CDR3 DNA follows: TGTGCCAGCAGTGAACAAAGAGCGGGAGGGCCATACGAGCAGTACTTC. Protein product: CASSEQRAGGPYEQYF.

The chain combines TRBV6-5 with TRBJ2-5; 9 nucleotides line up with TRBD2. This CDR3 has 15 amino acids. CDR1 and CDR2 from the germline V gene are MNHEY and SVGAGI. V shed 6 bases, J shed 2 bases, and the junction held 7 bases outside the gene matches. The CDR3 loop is CASRISGSWQETQYF. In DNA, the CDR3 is TGTGCCAGCAGGATTAGCGGGAGTTGGCAAGAGACCCAGTACTTC.